The 23 T cell receptor beta chains presented below share a single source sample, sequenced in a study of patients and donors after allogeneic stem cell transplantation. TCRdb redid the calling of the RT-PCR reads with MiXCR, one entry per CDR3 protein. This table has roughly 200,000 distinct CDR3 sequences, roughly two fifths appearing once. Sequenced: blood, either unsorted or a sorted T cell fraction (not recorded which). All receptors come from a human donor who was either an allogeneic HSCT recipient or a stem cell or donor lymphocyte infusion donor (not recorded which). It is not recorded whose cells these are; they may come from a transplant donor.

This clonotype has a handful of counts. The rearrangement uses TRBV5-1 and TRBJ2-7; 8 nucleotides match TRBD1. CDR3 size: 14 residues. The junction had 3 bases not matched to a gene; V was cut back by 1 base and J by 3 bases. Per the germline V gene, CDR1 is SGHRS and CDR2 is YFSETQ. CDR3 sequence: CASSLRQGYYEQYF. The DNA of the CDR3 is TGCGCCAGCAGCTTGCGACAGGGGTACTACGAGCAGTACTTC.

This sequence joins TRBV9 and TRBJ1-4; no clear D. Trimming shortened V by 4 bases and J by 8 bases, and 18 bases separated the two germline ends. CDR1 is SGDLS and CDR2 is YYNGEE in the germline V gene. The CDR3 is 15 residues long. The DNA for the CDR3 is TGTGCCAGCAGCCCGGGGTCACAGCGAGAAGAAAAACTGTTTTTT. It is translated as CASSPGSQREEKLFF.

This clonotype was detected a few times. This rearrangement joins TRBV30 to TRBJ1-3; no clear D. The germline gives CDR1 GTSNPN, CDR2 SVGIG (reference sequence). V dropped 5 bases and J dropped 4 bases, with 12 bases sitting between them. The length of the CDR3 is 13 residues. In DNA form, the CDR3 reads TGTGCCTGGCATCCCGGGTCCGGAAACACCATATATTTT. It yields the protein CAWHPGSGNTIYF.

This clonotype was counted many times. The chain employs TRBV11-2 and TRBJ1-1; D is possibly TRBD1 (6 bases). Trimming removed 4 bases at V and 1 base at J, with 13 bases between. The germline V gene encodes CDR1 SGHAT and CDR2 FQNNGV. This CDR3 contains 15 residues. The DNA of the CDR3 is TGTGCCAGCAGCTCACAGGGATGGGGGAACACTGAAGCTTTCTTT. It codes for CASSSQGWGNTEAFF. The whole variable domain, remainder taken from reference TRBV11-2 and TRBJ1-1, is EAGVAQSPRYKIIEKRQSVAFWCNPISGHATLYWYQQILGQGPKLLIQFQNNGVVDDSQLPKDRFSAERLKGVDSTLKIQPAKLEDSAVYLCASSSQGWGNTEAFFGQGTRLTVV.

V is TRBV6-5 and J is TRBJ2-1; TRBD1 matches 9 bases. The junction had 7 bases not matched to a gene; V was cut back by 10 bases and J by 6 bases. The CDR3 consists of 13 residues. The germline gives CDR1 MNHEY, CDR2 SVGAGI. The CDR3 here is CATQRTGANEQFF. CDR3 DNA: TGTGCCACCCAGCGGACAGGGGCCAATGAGCAGTTCTTC.

V gene TRBV12-3 or TRBV12-4 combines with J gene TRBJ1-1; D call uncertain. V was trimmed by 8 bases and J by 0 bases, leaving 7 bases between them. This CDR3 is 12 amino acids long. Here the CDR3 reads CASRSMNTEAFF. The CDR3 DNA is TGTGCCAGCCGGAGTATGAACACTGAAGCTTTCTTT.

The chain links TRBV6-1 to TRBJ2-7, with D possibly being TRBD2 (6 bases). With 2 bases removed from V and 2 bases from J, the gap between germline ends came to 10 bases. Germline V gene lookup returns CDR1 MNHNS and CDR2 SASEGT. This CDR3 comprises 14 residues. The CDR3 spells CASSESGSPYEQYF. The CDR3 nucleotides are TGTGCCAGCAGTGAAAGCGGGTCACCCTACGAGCAGTACTTC.

The genes are TRBV4-1 and TRBJ2-2; TRBD1 agrees at 8 bases. Germline V gives CDR1 MGHRA, CDR2 YSYEKL. This CDR3 is built from 19 residues. V shed 0 bases and J 2 bases; nucleotides not matched to a gene: 11. The CDR3 loop is CASSQERYGTGRNTGELFF. The CDR3 region has the DNA TGCGCCAGCAGCCAAGAACGCTACGGGACAGGAAGAAACACCGGGGAGCTGTTTTTT.

A few counts support this clonotype. V usage is TRBV6-2 or TRBV6-3 and J usage is TRBJ1-1; 9 bases line up with TRBD1. CDR3 size: 16 residues. The V gene end was trimmed by 6 bases and the J gene end by 6 bases; junction bases not matched to a gene: 14. Germline loops: CDR1 MNHEY, CDR2 SVGEGT. Here the CDR3 DNA reads TGTGCCAGCAGGCCCGGGCGGACAGGGGTTTGGGCTGAAGCTTTCTTT. Amino acid sequence: CASRPGRTGVWAEAFF.

This chain links TRBV10-3 with TRBJ1-3, with D possibly being TRBD1 (6 bases). Germline CDR1 and CDR2: ENHRY and SYGVKD. This CDR3 comprises 13 residues. Between the trimmed V and J ends, which lost 3 bases and 10 bases, there was a span of 13 bases. CDR3 sequence (DNA): TGTGCCATCAGTGATCTTCAGGGGAGAACCATATATTTT. Protein product: CAISDLQGRTIYF.

J is TRBJ1-2 and V is TRBV20-1, with D maybe TRBD1 (5 bases). The CDR3 consists of 12 residues. Germline V gene sequence: CDR1 DFQATT, CDR2 SNEGSKA (reference sequence). V was shortened by 5 bases and J by 8 bases, with 15 bases between the two germline ends. The CDR3 DNA follows: TGCAGTGCTCCAGGGATCGAAGAGGGCTACACCTTC. Translated, it gives CSAPGIEEGYTF.

This clonotype showed up just a few times. The chain recombines TRBV21-1 with TRBJ1-6; TRBD1, as called in the table, went unchecked against the DNA. TRBV21-1 is a listed pseudogene. CDR3 size: 18 residues. CDR3 sequence reads: CASSKAGTKKWFHSPLHF. The CDR3, as DNA: TGTGCCAGCAGCAAGGCCGGGACAAAGAAATGGTTTCATTCACCCCTCCACTTT.

This clonotype was picked up a small number of times. The rearrangement uses TRBV7-9 and TRBJ1-4; D is uncertain. Germline CDR1 and CDR2: SEHNR and FQNEAQ (reference sequence). CDR3 length: 12 amino acids. V was clipped by 5 bases and J by 12 bases, with 13 bases between them. CDR3 nucleotide sequence: TGTGCCAGCAGCCCAAAGTCCGGGGAACTGTTTTTT. Translated: CASSPKSGELFF.

This clonotype was counted only a few times. The chain uses TRBV24-1 and TRBJ2-3, with D maybe TRBD1 (6 bases). There are 18 residues in the CDR3. V shed 3 bases and J shed 3 bases, with 21 bases lying between them. The V gene's germline CDR1 is KGHDR and CDR2 SFDVKD. Here the CDR3 reads CATSDPRLGQPGTDTQYF. The CDR3 DNA sequence: TGTGCCACCAGTGATCCTCGTCTTGGACAGCCTGGGACAGATACGCAGTATTTT.

The chain joins TRBV5-1 to TRBJ2-3; perhaps TRBD2 as D (5 bases). Germline CDR1 is SGHRS and CDR2 is YFSETQ. This CDR3 is 16 amino acids long. V lost 4 bases to trimming and J lost 2 bases, with 17 bases between them. The CDR3 loop is CASSPTLTRDTDTQYF. The CDR3 DNA is TGCGCCAGCAGCCCCACCCTAACTAGGGACACAGATACGCAGTATTTT.

V is TRBV6-2 or TRBV6-3 and J is TRBJ1-2; 7 bases are shared with TRBD1. Germline CDR1 reads MNHEY; CDR2 reads SVGEGT. The junction had 5 bases not matched to a gene; V was cut back by 6 bases and J by 4 bases. CDR3 length equals 13 residues. The CDR3 bases are TGTGCCAGCAGACCTGGACAGGTCTATGGCTACACCTTC. Encoded protein: CASRPGQVYGYTF.

The chain is built from TRBV10-3 and TRBJ2-7; D not resolved. V was clipped by 10 bases and J by 7 bases, with 17 bases between them. Germline V gene sequence: CDR1 ENHRY, CDR2 SYGVKD. The CDR3 is 12 residues long. CDR3: CATSWANEEQYF. CDR3 in DNA: TGTGCCACCTCATGGGCCAACGAGGAGCAGTACTTC.

This clonotype was recorded a few times. The junction differs from germline at one of its ends, possibly a read error. V usage is TRBV12-3 or TRBV12-4 and J usage is TRBJ1-1; no definite D call. This CDR3 contains 12 residues. The CDR3, as DNA: TGTGCCAGCAGGTTAGGGATTACTGAAGCTTTCTTT. It translates to CASRLGITEAFF.

The chain employs TRBV7-9 and TRBJ2-3, with D perhaps matching TRBD1 (6 bases). CDR3 length: 14 amino acids. Looked up from germline, CDR1 is SEHNR and CDR2 is FQNEAQ (reference sequence). Trimming took off 1 base at V and 4 bases at J, with 9 bases between the two ends. CDR3 loop: CASSLDQGPDTQYF. The CDR3 nucleotides read TGTGCCAGCAGCTTAGATCAGGGGCCAGATACGCAGTATTTT.

The gene calls are TRBV13 and TRBJ2-1, with TRBD2 identical over 10 bases. Trimming cost V 5 bases and J 7 bases; bases outside gene matches: 5. CDR3 length: 14 amino acids. Per germline, CDR1 PRHDT and CDR2 FYEKMQ (reference sequence). The CDR3 reads CASSPQRGGNEQFF. The CDR3 DNA reads as TGTGCCAGCAGCCCGCAGCGGGGGGGGAATGAGCAGTTCTTC.

CDR3 coding DNA: TGTGCCAGCAGCCTCCCCCGGGGGACCCCGAACACTGAAGCTTTCTTT. Amino acid sequence: CASSLPRGTPNTEAFF. The chain recombines TRBV4-2 with TRBJ1-1; the D gene is possibly TRBD1 (5 bases). The CDR3 totals 16 residues. Germline-derived CDR1 and CDR2 are LGHNA and YNFKEQ. The ends were cut back, 4 bases at V and 1 base at J, with 16 bases in the middle.

This sequence joins TRBV15 and TRBJ2-3, with 7 bases that match TRBD2. Losses at the gene ends were 5 bases for V and 1 base for J; bases not matched to a gene: 6. In germline, CDR1 is LNHNV, CDR2 YYDKDF (reference sequence). The CDR3 is made up of 15 amino acids. This CDR3 reads CATSGRGRGTDTQYF. DNA for the CDR3: TGTGCCACCAGCGGGCGGGGGAGGGGCACAGATACGCAGTATTTT. Based on the CDR3 plus reference TRBV15 and TRBJ2-3, the full variable domain is DAMVIQNPRYQVTQFGKPVTLSCSQTLNHNVMYWYQQKSSQAPKLLFHYYDKDFNNEADTPDNFQSRRPNTSFCFLDIRSPGLGDTAMYLCATSGRGRGTDTQYFGPGTRLTVL.

This sequence joins TRBV2 and TRBJ2-4; D gene unclear. Germline assignment: CDR1 SNHLY and CDR2 FYNNEI. The CDR3 is made up of 15 amino acids. V dropped 5 bases and J dropped 3 bases, with 14 bases sitting between them. CDR3 protein: CASSPGPWRKNIQYF. The CDR3 bases are TGTGCCAGCAGTCCCGGTCCCTGGCGCAAAAACATTCAGTACTTC. The variable domain in full, completed from reference TRBV2 and TRBJ2-4, reads EPEVTQTPSHQVTQMGQEVILRCVPISNHLYFYWYRQILGQKVEFLVSFYNNEISEKSEIFDDQFSVERPDGSNFTLKIRSTKLEDSAMYFCASSPGPWRKNIQYFGAGTRLSVL.